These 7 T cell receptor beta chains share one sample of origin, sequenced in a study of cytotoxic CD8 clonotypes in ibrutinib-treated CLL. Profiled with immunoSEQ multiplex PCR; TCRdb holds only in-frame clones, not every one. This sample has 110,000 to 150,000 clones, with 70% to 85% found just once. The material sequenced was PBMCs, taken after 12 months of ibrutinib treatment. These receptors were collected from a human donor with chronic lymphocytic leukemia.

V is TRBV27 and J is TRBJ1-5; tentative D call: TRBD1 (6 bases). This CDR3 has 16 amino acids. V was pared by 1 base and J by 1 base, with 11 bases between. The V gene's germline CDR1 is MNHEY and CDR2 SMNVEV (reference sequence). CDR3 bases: TGTGCCAGCAGTTTATGGGGGGCGACAAGCAATCAGCCCCAGCATTTT. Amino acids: CASSLWGATSNQPQHF.

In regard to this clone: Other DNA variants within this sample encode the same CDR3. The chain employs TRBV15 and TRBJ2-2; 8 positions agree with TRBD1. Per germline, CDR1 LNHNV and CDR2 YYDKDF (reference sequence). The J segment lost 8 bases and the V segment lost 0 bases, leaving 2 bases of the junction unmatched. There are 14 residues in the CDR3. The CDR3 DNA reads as TGTGCCACCAGCAGAGACAGGGGGCCGGGGGAGCTGTTTTTT. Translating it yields CATSRDRGPGELFF. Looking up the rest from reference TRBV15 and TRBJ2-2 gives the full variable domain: DAMVIQNPRYQVTQFGKPVTLSCSQTLNHNVMYWYQQKSSQAPKLLFHYYDKDFNNEADTPDNFQSRRPNTSFCFLDIRSPGLGDTAMYLCATSRDRGPGELFFGEGSRLTVL.

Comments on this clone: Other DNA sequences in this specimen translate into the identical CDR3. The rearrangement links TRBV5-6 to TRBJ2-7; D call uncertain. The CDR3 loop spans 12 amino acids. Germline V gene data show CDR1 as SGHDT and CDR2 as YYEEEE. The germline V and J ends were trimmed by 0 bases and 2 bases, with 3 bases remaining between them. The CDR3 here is CASSLAAYEQYF. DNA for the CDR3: TGTGCCAGCAGCTTGGCTGCCTACGAGCAGTACTTC.

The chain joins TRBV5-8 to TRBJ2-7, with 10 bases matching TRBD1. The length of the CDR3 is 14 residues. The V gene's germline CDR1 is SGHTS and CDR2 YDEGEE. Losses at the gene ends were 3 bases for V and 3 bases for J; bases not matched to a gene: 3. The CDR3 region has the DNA TGTGCCAGCAGCTGGGGACAGGGGTACTACGAGCAGTACTTC. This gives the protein CASSWGQGYYEQYF.

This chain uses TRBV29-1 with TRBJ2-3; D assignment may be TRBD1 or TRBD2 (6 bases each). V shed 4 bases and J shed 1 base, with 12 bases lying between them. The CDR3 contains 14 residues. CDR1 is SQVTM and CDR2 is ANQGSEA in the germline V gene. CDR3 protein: CSVAQGGGTDTQYF. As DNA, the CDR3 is TGCAGCGTTGCACAGGGCGGGGGCACAGATACGCAGTATTTT.

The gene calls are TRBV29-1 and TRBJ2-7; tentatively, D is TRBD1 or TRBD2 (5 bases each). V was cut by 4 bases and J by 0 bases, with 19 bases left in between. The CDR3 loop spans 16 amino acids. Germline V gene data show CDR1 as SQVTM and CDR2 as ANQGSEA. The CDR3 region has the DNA TGCAGCGTTGGGGGGACGGATTCGAGCTTCTCCTACGAGCAGTACTTC. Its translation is CSVGGTDSSFSYEQYF.

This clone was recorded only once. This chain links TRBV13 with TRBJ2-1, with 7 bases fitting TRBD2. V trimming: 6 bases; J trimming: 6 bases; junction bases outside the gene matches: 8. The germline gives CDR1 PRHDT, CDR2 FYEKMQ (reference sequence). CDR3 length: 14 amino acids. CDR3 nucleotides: TGTGCCAGCAGTCCCCGCGGGGGACTCAATGAGCAGTTCTTC. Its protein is CASSPRGGLNEQFF.